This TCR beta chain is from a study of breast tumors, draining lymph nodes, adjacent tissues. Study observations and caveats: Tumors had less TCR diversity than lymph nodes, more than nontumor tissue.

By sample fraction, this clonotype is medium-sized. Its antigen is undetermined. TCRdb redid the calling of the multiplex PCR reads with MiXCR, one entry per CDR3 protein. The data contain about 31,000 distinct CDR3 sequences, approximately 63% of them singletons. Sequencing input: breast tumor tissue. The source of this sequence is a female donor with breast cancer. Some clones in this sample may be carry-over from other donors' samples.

CDR3 nucleotide sequence: TGCAGTGCTGGGACTTCGGTAATTAATACGCAGTATTTT. Its protein is CSAGTSVINTQYF. This rearrangement joins TRBV20-1 to TRBJ2-3; possible D gene TRBD2, 6 bases. Germline CDR1 reads DFQATT; CDR2 reads SNEGSKA (reference sequence). CDR3 length: 13 amino acids. The V and J ends lost 5 bases and 7 bases respectively, with 16 bases between them.